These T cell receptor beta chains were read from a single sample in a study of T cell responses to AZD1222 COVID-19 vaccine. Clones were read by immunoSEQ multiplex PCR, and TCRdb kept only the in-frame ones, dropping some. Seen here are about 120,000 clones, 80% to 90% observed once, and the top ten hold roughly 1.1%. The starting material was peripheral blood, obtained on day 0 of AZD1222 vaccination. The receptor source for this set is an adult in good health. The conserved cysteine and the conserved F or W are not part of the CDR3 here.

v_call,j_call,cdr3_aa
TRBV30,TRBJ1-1,AWSTGWDTEAF
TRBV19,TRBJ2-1,ASSIGDEQF
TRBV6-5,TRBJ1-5,ASSRTGGNNQPQH
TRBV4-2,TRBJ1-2,ASSQESGSTPGMGGYT
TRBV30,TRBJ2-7,AWSSGGQQY
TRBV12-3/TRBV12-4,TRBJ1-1,ASRQGERTEAF
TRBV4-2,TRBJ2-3,ASSQQLASTDTQY
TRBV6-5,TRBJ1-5,ASRRDFNQPQH
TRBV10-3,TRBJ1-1,AISSLGGLNTEAF
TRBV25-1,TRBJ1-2,ASSEFGVSYT
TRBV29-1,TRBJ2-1,STPTGVPYNEQF
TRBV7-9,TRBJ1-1,ASSLVALAGEAF
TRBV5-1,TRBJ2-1,ASSFPVGEQF
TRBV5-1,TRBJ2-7,ASSRVDRGFTGYEQY
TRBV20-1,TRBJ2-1,SARGPEQF
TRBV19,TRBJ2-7,ASSSVGGGEQY
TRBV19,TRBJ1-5,ASSIEQGPQH
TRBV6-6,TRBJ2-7,ASNLELGYEQY
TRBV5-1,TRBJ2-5,ASSLGVGGSETQY
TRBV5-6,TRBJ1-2,ASNLNGDRGSYGYT
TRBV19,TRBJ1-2,ASSRDSRTYGYT
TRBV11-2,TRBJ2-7,ASSLDYGGAYEQY
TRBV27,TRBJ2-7,ASSVTGTGTYEQY
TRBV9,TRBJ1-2,ASSATFTGNGYGYT
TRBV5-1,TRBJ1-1,ASSFSGVEVGTEAF
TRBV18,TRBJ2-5,ASSPGTWQETQY
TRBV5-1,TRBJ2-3,ASSLKLNDKYSTDTQY
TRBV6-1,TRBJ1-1,ASSESQWGTNTEAF
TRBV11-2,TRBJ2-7,ASSLGTGKGEQY
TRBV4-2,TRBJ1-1,ASSQTQNRGRGTEAF
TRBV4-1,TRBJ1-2,ASSQEGETLMKGYT
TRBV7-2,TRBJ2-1,ASSLGLAGGLYEQF
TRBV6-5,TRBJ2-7,ASSFSPSYEQY
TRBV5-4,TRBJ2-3,ASRPTSGGADTQY
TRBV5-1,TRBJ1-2,ASSLVSGREGYT
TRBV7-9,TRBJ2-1,ASSLELAGSNEQF
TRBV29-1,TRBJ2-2,SVELDPNHTGELF
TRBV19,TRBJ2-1,ASSEGGREQF
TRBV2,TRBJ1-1,ASSDVGGRTEAF
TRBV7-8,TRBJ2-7,ASSSGPRAYEQY
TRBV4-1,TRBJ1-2,ASSQGGGYT